This TCR beta chain was recorded in a study of T cells in women clearing cervical HPV infection. Study overall: Controls' single incident HPV16 infection cleared within 12 months without precancer.

About this clone itself: Antigen: not known. Sequencing ends 3 residues short of the CDR3 end; the germline J gene provides the rest.

The protocol was immunoSEQ multiplex PCR, while the TCRdb copy is restricted to in-frame clones and leaves out a portion. The sample totals some 46,000 clones. Study-wide results and limits: TRBV6-7 relative abundance averaged roughly 0.1% in cases and under 0.2% in controls.

All donors had a single incident cervical HPV16 infection, not prevalent. The CDR3 spans 15 residues. Germline CDR1 reads ENHRY; CDR2 reads SYGVKD. V was pared by 0 bases and J by 6 bases, with 14 bases between. Source material: blood buffy coat. V is TRBV10-3 and J is TRBJ1-1, with TRBD1 as a possible D gene (5 bases). The origin of this receptor is a woman aged 18-70 years with a cervical HPV16 infection that either progressed to CIN3+ or cleared (not recorded which). The CDR3 reads CAISESVTGGPEAFF. Incomplete CDR3 DNA: TGTGCCATCAGTGAGTCGGTCACGGGGGGACCTGAA.